Reported below is one TCR beta chain. The same CDR3 also results from other DNA sequences found in this sample. This specimen comes from a study of shared clonotypes between healthy human individuals. Trimming pared 0 bases from V and 1 base from J, leaving 7 bases between. The CDR3 sequence is 14 residues long. Germline loops: CDR1 MNHEY, CDR2 SMNVEV (reference sequence). Here immunoSEQ multiplex PCR was the method, and the copy in TCRdb shows in-frame clones only, minus some. The sample consists of about 1 million clones, 60% to 80% of them appearing once. The chain joins TRBV27 to TRBJ2-7; no clear D gene. This receptor was obtained from a man aged 18 to 29 in good health. What was sequenced was memory CD4+ T cells sorted from blood. Subset given: CD45RA-negative fraction. This CDR3 reads CASSLSGRSYEQYF. CDR3 coding DNA: TGTGCCAGCAGTTTATCAGGACGATCCTACGAGCAGTACTTC.